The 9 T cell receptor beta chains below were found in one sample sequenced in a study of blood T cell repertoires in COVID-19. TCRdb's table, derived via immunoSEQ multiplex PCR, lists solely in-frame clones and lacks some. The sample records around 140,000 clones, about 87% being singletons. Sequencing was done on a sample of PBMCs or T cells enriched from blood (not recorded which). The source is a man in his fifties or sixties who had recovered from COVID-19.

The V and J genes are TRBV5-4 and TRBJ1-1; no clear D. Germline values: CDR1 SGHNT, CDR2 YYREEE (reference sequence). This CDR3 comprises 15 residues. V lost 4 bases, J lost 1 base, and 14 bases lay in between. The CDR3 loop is CASSPPQGGNTEAFF. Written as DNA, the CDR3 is TGTGCCAGCAGCCCCCCCCAAGGAGGGAACACTGAAGCTTTCTTT.

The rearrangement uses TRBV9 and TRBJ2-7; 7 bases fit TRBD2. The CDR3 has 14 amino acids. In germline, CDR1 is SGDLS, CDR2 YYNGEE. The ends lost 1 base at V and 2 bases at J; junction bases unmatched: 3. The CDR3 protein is CASSVTAGPYEQYF. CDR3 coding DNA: TGTGCCAGCAGCGTAACAGCGGGACCCTACGAGCAGTACTTC.

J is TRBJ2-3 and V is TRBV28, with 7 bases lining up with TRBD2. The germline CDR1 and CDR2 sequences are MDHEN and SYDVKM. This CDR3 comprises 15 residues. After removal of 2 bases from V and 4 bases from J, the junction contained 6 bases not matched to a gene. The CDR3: CASSLGGSRSDTQYF. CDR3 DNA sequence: TGTGCCAGCAGTTTAGGCGGGAGTAGGTCAGATACGCAGTATTTT.

In DNA, the CDR3 is TGTGCCAGCAGTCGGGGGAGCCAGTCCTACGAGCAGTACTTC. It is translated as CASSRGSQSYEQYF. V gene TRBV9 combines with J gene TRBJ2-7; weak D call: TRBD2 (6 bases). V shed 5 bases and J shed 1 base, with 13 bases lying between them. Per germline, CDR1 SGDLS and CDR2 YYNGEE. CDR3 length: 14 amino acids. Complete variable domain (other parts from reference TRBV9 and TRBJ2-7): DSGVTQTPKHLITATGQRVTLRCSPRSGDLSVYWYQQSLDQGLQFLIQYYNGEERAKGNILERFSAQQFPDLHSELNLSSLELGDSALYFCASSRGSQSYEQYFGPGTRLTVT.

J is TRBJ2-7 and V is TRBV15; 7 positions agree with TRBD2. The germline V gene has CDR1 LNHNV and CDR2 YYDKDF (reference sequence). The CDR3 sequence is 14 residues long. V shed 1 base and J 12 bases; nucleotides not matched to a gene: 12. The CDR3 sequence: CATSRVTSEGLAYF. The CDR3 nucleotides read TGTGCCACCAGCAGAGTAACTAGCGAAGGACTGGCGTACTTC.

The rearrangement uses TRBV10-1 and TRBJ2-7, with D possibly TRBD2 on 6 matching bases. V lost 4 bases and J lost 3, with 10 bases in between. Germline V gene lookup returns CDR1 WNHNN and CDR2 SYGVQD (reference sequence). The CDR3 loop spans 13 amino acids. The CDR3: CASSARENYEQYF. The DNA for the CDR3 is TGCGCCAGCAGTGCCCGGGAGAACTACGAGCAGTACTTC.

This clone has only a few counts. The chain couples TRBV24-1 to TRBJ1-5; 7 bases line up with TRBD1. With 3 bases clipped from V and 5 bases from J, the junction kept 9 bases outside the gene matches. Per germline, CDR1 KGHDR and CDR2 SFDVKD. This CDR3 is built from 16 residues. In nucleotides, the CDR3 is TGTGCCACCAGTGATCTTTCCGGGACAGCCGATCAGCCCCAGCATTTT. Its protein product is CATSDLSGTADQPQHF.

CDR3 bases: TGTGCCAGCAGTTTTACTAGCGGGAGAAGGAGCTCCTACAATGAGCAGTTCTTC. This encodes CASSFTSGRRSSYNEQFF. This chain uses TRBV28 with TRBJ2-1; TRBD2 aligns across 11 bases. CDR3 length: 18 amino acids. Germline CDR1 and CDR2: MDHEN and SYDVKM. The V gene end was trimmed by 3 bases and the J gene end by 0 bases; junction bases not matched to a gene: 7.

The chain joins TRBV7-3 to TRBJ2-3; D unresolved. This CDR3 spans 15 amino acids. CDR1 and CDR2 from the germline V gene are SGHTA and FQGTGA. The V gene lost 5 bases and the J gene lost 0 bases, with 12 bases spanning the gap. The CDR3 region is CASSPSAVSTDTQYF. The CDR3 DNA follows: TGTGCCAGCAGCCCCTCTGCGGTTAGCACAGATACGCAGTATTTT.